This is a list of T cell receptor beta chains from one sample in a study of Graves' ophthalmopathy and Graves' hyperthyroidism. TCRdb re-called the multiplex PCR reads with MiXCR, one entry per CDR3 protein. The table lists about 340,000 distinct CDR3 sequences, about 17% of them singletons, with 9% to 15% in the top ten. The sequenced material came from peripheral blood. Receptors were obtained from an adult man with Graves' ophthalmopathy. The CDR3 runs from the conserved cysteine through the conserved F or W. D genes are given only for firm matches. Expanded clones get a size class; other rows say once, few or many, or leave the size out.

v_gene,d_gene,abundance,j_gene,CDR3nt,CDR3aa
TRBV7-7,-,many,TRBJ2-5,TGTGCTAGCAGCCCCCCAGGCGGGGCACGAGAGACCCAGTACTTC,CASSPPGGARETQYF
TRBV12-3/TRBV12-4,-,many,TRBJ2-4,TGTGCCACTGGGGGGGCCTTAGCCAAAAACATTCAGTACTTC,CATGGALAKNIQYF
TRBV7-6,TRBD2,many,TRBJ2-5,TGTGCCAGCAGCTTACTGCTAGCGGGGGGTTTCCAAGAGACCCAGTACTTC,CASSLLLAGGFQETQYF
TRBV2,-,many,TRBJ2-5,TGTGCCAGCAGCTTAGGGACACTACCAAGGCCCCAGTACTTC,CASSLGTLPRPQYF
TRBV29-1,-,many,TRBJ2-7,TGCAGCGTTGAGGACAACTCCTACGAGCAGTACTTC,CSVEDNSYEQYF
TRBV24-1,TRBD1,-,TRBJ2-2,TGTGCCACCAGTGGCCAGACCGGGACAGGGTTTACCGGGGAGCTGTTTTTT,CATSGQTGTGFTGELFF
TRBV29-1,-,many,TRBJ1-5,TGCAGCGTTGTGTCGGATAGCAATCAGCCCCAGCATTTT,CSVVSDSNQPQHF
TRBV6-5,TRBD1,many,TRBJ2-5,TGTGCCAGCAGTTACCGCGCAGGGGGCCGAGAGACCCAGTACTTC,CASSYRAGGRETQYF
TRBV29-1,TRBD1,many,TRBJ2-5,TGCAGCGTTGCTTGGGACAGGGGAGAGACCCAGTACTTC,CSVAWDRGETQYF
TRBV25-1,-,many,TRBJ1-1,TGTGCCAGCAGTGAACCCGGTTTGCGGGGCACTGAAGCTTTCTTT,CASSEPGLRGTEAFF
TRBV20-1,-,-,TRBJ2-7,TGCAGTGCCAAGGACTACAGCGAGCAGTACTTC,CSAKDYSEQYF
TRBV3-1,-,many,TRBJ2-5,TGTGCCAGCAGCCGGAAGCGGAACCAAGAGACCCAGTACTTC,CASSRKRNQETQYF
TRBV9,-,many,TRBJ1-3,TGTGCCAGCAGCGTAAACCCCAGTGGGCGAGGAAACACCATATATTTT,CASSVNPSGRGNTIYF
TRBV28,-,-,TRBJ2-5,TGTGCCAGCCAGGACCGGGACTGGGGGTCTGAGACCCAGTACTTC,CASQDRDWGSETQYF
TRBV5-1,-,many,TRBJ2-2,TGCGCCAGCAGCCTCTCCAACAGAAACACCGGGGAGCTGTTTTTT,CASSLSNRNTGELFF
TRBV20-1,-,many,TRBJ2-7,TGCAGTGCTAGAGATCTCGAGGACCGCTCCTACGAGCAGTACTTC,CSARDLEDRSYEQYF
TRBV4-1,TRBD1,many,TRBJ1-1,TGCGCCAGCAGCCACTCTACAGGGGGCGCCAACACTGAAGCTTTCTTT,CASSHSTGGANTEAFF
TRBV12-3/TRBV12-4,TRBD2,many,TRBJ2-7,TGTGCCAGCAGTTTTGGCGGGAGGGCCCGAGGTGGATACGAGCAGTACTTC,CASSFGGRARGGYEQYF
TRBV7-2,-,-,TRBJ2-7,TGTGCCAGCAGCCCCGACCGGGACGGAGGCTACGAGCAGTACTTC,CASSPDRDGGYEQYF
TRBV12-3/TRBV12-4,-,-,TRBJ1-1,TGTGCTACCAGCCGAGGGGCGGGGGAAGCTTTCTTT,CATSRGAGEAFF
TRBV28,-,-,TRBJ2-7,TGTGCCAGCAGTTTCAGTACAGTAAACTACGAGCAGTACTTC,CASSFSTVNYEQYF
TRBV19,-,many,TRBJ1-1,TGTGCCAGTTCCAGGTCATTTAAGACTGAAGCTTTCTTT,CASSRSFKTEAFF
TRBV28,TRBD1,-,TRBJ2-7,TGTGCCAGCAGTTTACCGGGACAGGGTAACGAGCAGTACTTC,CASSLPGQGNEQYF
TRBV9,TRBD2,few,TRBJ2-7,TGTGCCAGCAGCCAGGGACTAGCGGGATTATACGAGCAGTACTTC,CASSQGLAGLYEQYF
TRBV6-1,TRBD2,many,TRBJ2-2,TGTGCCAGCAGTGAGACTAGCGGGATTTTAACCGGGGAGCTGTTTTTT,CASSETSGILTGELFF
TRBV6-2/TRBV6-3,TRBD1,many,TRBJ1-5,TGTGCCAGCAGTTACTCGCAGGACAGGGGGCGGAGGAGCAGCAATCAGCCCCAGCATTTT,CASSYSQDRGRRSSNQPQHF
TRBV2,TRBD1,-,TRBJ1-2,TGTGCCAGCCTTTTGACAGGGGCCAACTATGGCTACACCTTC,CASLLTGANYGYTF
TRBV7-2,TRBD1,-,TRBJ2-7,TGTGCCAGCAGCCCCTTGGTGGGACAGGGGAGCGAGCAGTACTTC,CASSPLVGQGSEQYF
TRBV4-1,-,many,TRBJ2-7,TGCGCCAGCAGCCACAAGACAGACTACGAGCAGTACTTC,CASSHKTDYEQYF
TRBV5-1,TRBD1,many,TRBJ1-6,TGCGCCAGCAGCTTGACGGGACAGGGGAGAGGATCACCCCTCCACTTT,CASSLTGQGRGSPLHF
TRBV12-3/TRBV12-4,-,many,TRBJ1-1,TGTGCCAGCGGCCCAACCTTTGGGGGGGCGGGTGCTGAAGCTTTCTTT,CASGPTFGGAGAEAFF
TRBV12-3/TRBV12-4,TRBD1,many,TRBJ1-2,TGTGCCAGCAGTTCGGGACAGGGGTCCAACTATGGCTACACCTTC,CASSSGQGSNYGYTF
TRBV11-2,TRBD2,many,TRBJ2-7,TGTGCCAGCAGCTCGGATTCACTAGCGGGAGGTAAAAAGTACTTC,CASSSDSLAGGKKYF
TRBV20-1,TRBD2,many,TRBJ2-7,TGCAGTGCTAGAGATGGTAATAGCGGGTGGGAGGAGCAGTACTTC,CSARDGNSGWEEQYF
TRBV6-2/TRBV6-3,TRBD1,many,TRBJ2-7,TGTGCCAGCAGGCCCCTGTTCGGACAGGGGGATTTCTCCTACGAGCAGTACTTC,CASRPLFGQGDFSYEQYF
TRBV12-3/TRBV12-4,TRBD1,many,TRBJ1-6,TGTGCCAGCAGTCTTGGGACAGGGGGACCCTATAATTCACCCCTCCACTTT,CASSLGTGGPYNSPLHF
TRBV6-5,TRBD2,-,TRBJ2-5,TGTGCCAGCAGTTTATCAACCGGGACTAGCGGGGGGCGGGAGACCCAGTACTTC,CASSLSTGTSGGRETQYF
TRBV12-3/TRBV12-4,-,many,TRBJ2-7,TGTGCCAGCAGTTTCCTCCAGGGGAGCGACGAGCAGTACTTC,CASSFLQGSDEQYF
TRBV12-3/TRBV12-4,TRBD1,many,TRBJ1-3,TGTGCCAGCAGCCCCCAGGGGGCGAGTGGAAACACCATATATTTT,CASSPQGASGNTIYF
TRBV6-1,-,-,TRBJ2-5,TGTGCCAGCAGTGAACCCTGGGACCAAGAGACCCAGTACTTC,CASSEPWDQETQYF
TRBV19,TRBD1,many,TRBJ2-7,TGTGCCAGTAGTACACAGGGGGCTACCTCCTACGAGCAGTACTTC,CASSTQGATSYEQYF
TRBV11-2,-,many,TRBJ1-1,TGTGCCAGCAGGGACGGGCCTGAAGCTTTCTTT,CASRDGPEAFF
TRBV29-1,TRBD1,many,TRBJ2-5,TGCAGCGTTGATCCCGGACAGGGGATAGAGACCCAGTACTTC,CSVDPGQGIETQYF
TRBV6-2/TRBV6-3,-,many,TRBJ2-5,TGTGCCAGCAGTTACGGGGACTCGGAGACCCAGTACTTC,CASSYGDSETQYF
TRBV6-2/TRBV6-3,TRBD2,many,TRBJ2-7,TGTGCCAGCAGTGGCGGGGGGCCACCTCGGGAGCAGTACTTC,CASSGGGPPREQYF
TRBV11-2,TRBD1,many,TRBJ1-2,TGTGCCAGCAGCGCCCACCCCAAGCCGACAGGGGCCTATGGCTACACCTTC,CASSAHPKPTGAYGYTF
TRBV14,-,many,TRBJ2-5,TGTGCCAGCAGCCAAGAGGTATTGGGTACCCTTCAAGAGACCCAGTACTTC,CASSQEVLGTLQETQYF
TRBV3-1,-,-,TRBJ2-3,TGTGCCAGCAGCCAAGCGGTTAGCACAGATACGCAGTATTTT,CASSQAVSTDTQYF
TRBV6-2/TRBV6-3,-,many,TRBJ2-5,TGTGCCAGCAGTGGGTACGGGACCCAGTACTTC,CASSGYGTQYF